Presented here are 14 T cell receptor beta chains from one specimen sequenced in a study of PD-L1 blockade in urothelial cancer. TCRdb keeps only in-frame clones here, not all; method: immunoSEQ multiplex PCR. Here the sample spans tens of thousands of clones, about 80% being singletons. Sequenced material: PBMCs, taken around atezolizumab (anti-PD-L1) treatment. The receptors here all came from a man in his 70s with urothelial cancer.

The chain employs TRBV19 and TRBJ2-3; D call uncertain. This CDR3 is 14 amino acids long. Germline assignment: CDR1 LNHDA and CDR2 SQIVND (reference sequence). With 8 bases removed from V and 1 base from J, the gap between germline ends came to 13 bases. The CDR3 DNA sequence: TGTGCCAGTTCGTTACAGTTGGGCACAGATACGCAGTATTTT. Amino acid sequence: CASSLQLGTDTQYF.

The chain couples TRBV6-5 to TRBJ2-3, with D possibly being TRBD1 (5 bases). CDR3 size: 13 residues. Germline V gene sequence: CDR1 MNHEY, CDR2 SVGAGI. V lost 6 bases, J lost 2 bases, and 9 bases lay in between. DNA of the CDR3: TGTGCCAGCAGCCAGGGATTCACAGATACGCAGTATTTT. Translating gives CASSQGFTDTQYF.

The rearrangement joins TRBV13 to TRBJ1-1; D call uncertain. Germline V gene lookup returns CDR1 PRHDT and CDR2 FYEKMQ (reference sequence). This CDR3 contains 12 residues. Trimming cost V 5 bases and J 7 bases, with 11 bases left between them. CDR3 coding DNA: TGTGCCAGCAGCGGCCCAAAGATTGAAGCTTTCTTT. Translation: CASSGPKIEAFF.

The rearrangement joins TRBV9 to TRBJ2-1; D may be TRBD2 (6 bases). CDR3 length: 15 amino acids. Germline CDR1 is SGDLS and CDR2 is YYNGEE. The V end was cut by 0 bases, the J end by 3 bases, with 10 bases between. The chain's CDR3 is CASSVASGHYNEQFF. In DNA, the CDR3 is TGTGCCAGCAGCGTAGCCAGCGGGCACTACAATGAGCAGTTCTTC.

V usage is TRBV19 and J usage is TRBJ1-1; TRBD1 agrees at 7 bases. V shed 8 bases and J 6 bases; nucleotides not matched to a gene: 12. The length of the CDR3 is 14 residues. Germline CDR1 is LNHDA and CDR2 is SQIVND (reference sequence). The CDR3 nucleotides are TGTGCCAGTTCAGCGCGACAGGGTAGGTCTGAAGCTTTCTTT. As protein: CASSARQGRSEAFF.

This clone has just one count. This chain connects TRBV6-1 to TRBJ1-1, with D uncertain. Germline lookup yields CDR1 MNHNS and CDR2 SASEGT. This CDR3 has 14 residues. V lost 2 bases, J lost 6 bases, and 13 bases lay in between. CDR3 bases: TGTGCCAGCAGTGAATCGCGGCTTCGGGCTGAAGCTTTCTTT. It is translated as CASSESRLRAEAFF.

This clone was recorded only once. The genes are TRBV11-3 and TRBJ2-1, with D perhaps TRBD2 (6 bases). V lost 2 bases to trimming and J lost 4 bases, with 12 bases between them. The V gene's germline CDR1 is SGHNT and CDR2 YENEEA. This CDR3 spans 15 amino acids. Here the CDR3 reads CASSLSGGKYNEQFF. CDR3 nucleotide sequence: TGTGCCAGCAGCTTAAGTGGCGGGAAGTACAATGAGCAGTTCTTC.

The gene calls are TRBV29-1 and TRBJ1-1; TRBD1 might be the D (6 bases). The V end lost 5 bases, the J end lost 1 base, and 14 bases lay between the germline ends. The CDR3 has 14 residues. Germline V gene sequence: CDR1 SQVTM, CDR2 ANQGSEA. CDR3 residues: CSVRGGRGNTEAFF. Here the CDR3 DNA reads TGCAGCGTTCGAGGGGGGAGGGGGAACACTGAAGCTTTCTTT.

The J gene is TRBJ1-2, the V gene TRBV11-2, with no clear D. Trimming took 4 bases from V and 1 from J, leaving 7 bases between them. Germline-derived CDR1 and CDR2 are SGHAT and FQNNGV. CDR3 length: 13 residues. The DNA of the CDR3 is TGTGCCAGCAGCTCCGGACTTAACTATGGCTACACCTTC. Its protein is CASSSGLNYGYTF.

The CDR3 nucleotides are TGCGCCAGCAGCACGGGACAGGCCTTCTACGAGCAGTACTTC. Amino acids: CASSTGQAFYEQYF. The chain is built from TRBV5-1 and TRBJ2-7; 8 bases are shared with TRBD1. The length of the CDR3 is 14 residues. Looked up from germline, CDR1 is SGHRS and CDR2 is YFSETQ. V shed 4 bases and J 3 bases; nucleotides not matched to a gene: 6. Combining the CDR3 with reference TRBV5-1 and TRBJ2-7 gives the whole variable domain KAGVTQTPRYLIKTRGQQVTLSCSPISGHRSVSWYQQTPGQGLQFLFEYFSETQRNKGNFPGRFSGRQFSNSRSEMNVSTLELGDSALYLCASSTGQAFYEQYFGPGTRLTVT.

This chain connects TRBV6-1 to TRBJ1-1; 7 nucleotides align to TRBD1. Germline CDR1 reads MNHNS; CDR2 reads SASEGT. The length of the CDR3 is 15 residues. J was trimmed by 6 bases and V by 4 bases; bases with no gene match: 11. CDR3 loop: CASSVSGGGRSEAFF. CDR3 coding DNA: TGTGCCAGCAGTGTCTCGGGAGGGGGCAGGTCTGAAGCTTTCTTT.

The chain recombines TRBV18 with TRBJ2-2; 8 bases fit TRBD1. The CDR3 contains 15 residues. J lost 8 bases, V lost 2 bases, and 7 bases had no gene match. CDR1 and CDR2 (germline): KGHSH, LQKENI. The CDR3 bases are TGTGCCAGCTCACCAAGTCAGGGGGCGACGGGGGAGCTGTTTTTT. Protein: CASSPSQGATGELFF.

The count of this clone is one. The chain joins TRBV7-6 to TRBJ2-3; D is possibly TRBD2 (6 bases). There are 16 residues in the CDR3. Trimming shortened V by 1 base and J by 0 bases, and 11 bases separated the two germline ends. CDR1 is SGHVS and CDR2 is FNYEAQ in the germline V gene. For the CDR3, the DNA is TGTGCCAGCAGCTTAGGTATTAGCGGAAGCACAGATACGCAGTATTTT. As protein: CASSLGISGSTDTQYF.

The CDR3 region has the DNA TGTGCCAGCAGCTCCTCTAGCGGGGGGGTAAATACGCAGTATTTT. As protein: CASSSSSGGVNTQYF. The chain employs TRBV7-9 and TRBJ2-3; TRBD2 aligns across 12 bases. With V trimmed by 4 bases and J by 7 bases, 6 bases remained unmatched. This CDR3 has 15 residues. Germline V lookup: CDR1 SEHNR, CDR2 FQNEAQ (reference sequence).